The TCR beta chain described here comes from a study of shared clonotypes between healthy human individuals (dated by TCRdb to 2018 to 2021). Regarding the study in general: The cohort included three men and a couple of women between 18 and 49 years of age. Per donor, three plates each were used for CD4 naive and CD4 memory, two for CD8 naive, and one for CD8 memory. The study deeply sequenced blood TCR repertoires of about 5 healthy adults to estimate repertoire size and the extent of clonotype sharing between individuals. Libraries were prepared and TCR repertoires were sequenced by different laboratories using diverse techniques, in order to increase sequencing depth and limit assay-specific biases. Leukapheresis yielded between about 0.94 and 8.9 billion PBMCs per donor.

The donors were healthy, HIV-negative adults who had no recently reported acute infections or vaccinations. Every donor was a Caucasian adult residing in Nashville, Tennessee, USA. Magnetic negative selection was used to enrich CD4+ T cells, after which naive cells were positively selected on CD45RA and the negative fraction became the memory subset. Blood was collected by leukapheresis, and PBMCs were isolated by Ficoll-Histopaque density gradient centrifugation and then cryopreserved in liquid nitrogen vapor phase. Purity and quantity of every magnetically sorted T cell population were checked by analytical flow cytometry. Each sorted fraction had its genomic DNA isolated and then quantified by UV absorbance on a Nanodrop 2000c. Using the deep immunoSEQ assay, TCR CDR3 regions were amplified from genomic DNA by multiplex PCR. For each cell subset, the extracted genomic DNA was distributed evenly across all wells of several immunoSEQ 96-well plates, and each plate served as one replicate. For sorted subsets, approximately 190 ng genomic DNA, equal to tens of thousands of T cell genomes, was loaded into each replicate PCR. The purified libraries were quantified using a Qubit 3.0 fluorometer, sized with a Bioanalyzer 2100, and then quantified again using the KAPA Library Quantification kit. Every immunoSEQ 96-well plate was sequenced on a separate single-read 150-cycle Illumina NextSeq 550 flow cell. In the authors' own workflow: Because the immunoSEQ output included only junctional sequences and no quality scores, the filtering could not be the same as the filtering used for full-length reads. Sequences were annotated with PyIR, a Python wrapper for IgBLAST v1.9, using IMGT germline references to assign V/J genes and CDR3. Reads with weak V/J assignments (E-value above 1e-6), missing CDR3, stop codons, out-of-frame junctions, or ambiguous translated residues were removed. V3J clonotypes were defined by identical inferred V gene, J gene, and CDR3 amino acid sequence. To compute the percentage overlap between repertoires, the number of shared unique clonotypes was divided by the size of the smaller repertoire. Repertoire richness was assessed with RTK rarefaction, the Chao1 estimator, and Recon v2.1 estimates of unobserved clonotypes. OLGA was used to compute generation probabilities for all TCRbeta clonotypes that the gDNA method yielded from a handful of donors. The table comes from immuneACCESS by way of TCRdb, which keeps in-frame sequences with V and J called. Part of the clones is missing from these tables; in studies checked, under half for an unresolved V gene and the rest for unknown reasons. That table is the source of V, J and clone size, and D and trimming were worked out from the DNA. This sample lists 2 million to 2.5 million clones; roughly 92% were detected once. Of the sample, 0.3% to 0.4% is held by the ten largest clones.

Points the paper makes about the study in general: Naive subsets generally had larger estimated clonotype richness than memory subsets. Only blood was sampled, and tissue TCR repertoires likely differ from those in blood. Higher generation probabilities were observed for clonotypes shared by all four sorted-subset donors than for non-shared clonotypes. Sharing across a few donors was observed for approximately 4.6% of naive CD4, under 4% of naive CD8, 2.3% of memory CD4, and around 0.42% of memory CD8 clonotypes. Pairwise subsampling indicated that sequencing depth was expected to affect the degree of clonotype sharing among donors. Rarefaction of sorted-subset datasets indicated incomplete sequencing despite the large sequencing depth. The genetic and exposure-history diversity represented was limited by the small number of donors.

On this clone: Its target antigen remains unknown. No much larger clonotype is one base removed from it; base qualities were not supplied. Distinct nucleotide sequences in the sample also encode this CDR3.

Material for sequencing was naive CD4+ T cells from PBMCs. The cell subset or site tag for this specimen amounts to: CD45RA+ positively selected. This clonotype originated in a man aged 18 to 30 in good health. Some clones in this sample may be carry-over from other donors' samples.

The CDR3 reads as follows: CASSPRTGVGETQYF. The nucleotide sequence is given as TGTGCCAGCTCACCAAGAACAGGGGTGGGAGAGACCCAGTACTTC. Recombination joined TRBV18 with TRBJ2-5; TRBD1 fits 7 bases in the junction. CDR1 and CDR2 are drawn from the germline V gene: KGHSH, LQKENI. V is trimmed back by 2 bases and J by 4 bases, and the junction contains 7 bases that no gene match accounts for. From the cysteine up to the phenylalanine, the CDR3 has a length of 15 residues. Only CDR3 DNA remains: 45 bases, in frame from the first base.